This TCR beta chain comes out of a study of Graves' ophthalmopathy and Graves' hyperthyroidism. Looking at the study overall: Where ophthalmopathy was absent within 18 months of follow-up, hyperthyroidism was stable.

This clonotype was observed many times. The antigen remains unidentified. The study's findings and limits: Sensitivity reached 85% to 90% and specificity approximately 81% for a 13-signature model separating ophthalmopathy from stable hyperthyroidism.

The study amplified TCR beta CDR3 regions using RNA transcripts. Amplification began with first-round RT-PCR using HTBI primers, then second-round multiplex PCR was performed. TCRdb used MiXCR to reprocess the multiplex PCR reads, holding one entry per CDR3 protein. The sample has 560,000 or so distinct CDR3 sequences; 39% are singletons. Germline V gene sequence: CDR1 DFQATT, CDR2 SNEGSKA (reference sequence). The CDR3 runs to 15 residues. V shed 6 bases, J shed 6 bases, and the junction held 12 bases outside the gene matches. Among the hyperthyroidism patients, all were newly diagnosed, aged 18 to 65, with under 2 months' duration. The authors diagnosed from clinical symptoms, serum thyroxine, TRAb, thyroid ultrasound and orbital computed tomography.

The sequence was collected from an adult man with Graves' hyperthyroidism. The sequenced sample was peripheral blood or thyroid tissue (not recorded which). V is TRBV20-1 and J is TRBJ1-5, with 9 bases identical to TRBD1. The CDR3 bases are TGCAGTGCGGAACCGGGACAGGGAGAGTCTCAGCCCCAGCATTTT. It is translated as CSAEPGQGESQPQHF.